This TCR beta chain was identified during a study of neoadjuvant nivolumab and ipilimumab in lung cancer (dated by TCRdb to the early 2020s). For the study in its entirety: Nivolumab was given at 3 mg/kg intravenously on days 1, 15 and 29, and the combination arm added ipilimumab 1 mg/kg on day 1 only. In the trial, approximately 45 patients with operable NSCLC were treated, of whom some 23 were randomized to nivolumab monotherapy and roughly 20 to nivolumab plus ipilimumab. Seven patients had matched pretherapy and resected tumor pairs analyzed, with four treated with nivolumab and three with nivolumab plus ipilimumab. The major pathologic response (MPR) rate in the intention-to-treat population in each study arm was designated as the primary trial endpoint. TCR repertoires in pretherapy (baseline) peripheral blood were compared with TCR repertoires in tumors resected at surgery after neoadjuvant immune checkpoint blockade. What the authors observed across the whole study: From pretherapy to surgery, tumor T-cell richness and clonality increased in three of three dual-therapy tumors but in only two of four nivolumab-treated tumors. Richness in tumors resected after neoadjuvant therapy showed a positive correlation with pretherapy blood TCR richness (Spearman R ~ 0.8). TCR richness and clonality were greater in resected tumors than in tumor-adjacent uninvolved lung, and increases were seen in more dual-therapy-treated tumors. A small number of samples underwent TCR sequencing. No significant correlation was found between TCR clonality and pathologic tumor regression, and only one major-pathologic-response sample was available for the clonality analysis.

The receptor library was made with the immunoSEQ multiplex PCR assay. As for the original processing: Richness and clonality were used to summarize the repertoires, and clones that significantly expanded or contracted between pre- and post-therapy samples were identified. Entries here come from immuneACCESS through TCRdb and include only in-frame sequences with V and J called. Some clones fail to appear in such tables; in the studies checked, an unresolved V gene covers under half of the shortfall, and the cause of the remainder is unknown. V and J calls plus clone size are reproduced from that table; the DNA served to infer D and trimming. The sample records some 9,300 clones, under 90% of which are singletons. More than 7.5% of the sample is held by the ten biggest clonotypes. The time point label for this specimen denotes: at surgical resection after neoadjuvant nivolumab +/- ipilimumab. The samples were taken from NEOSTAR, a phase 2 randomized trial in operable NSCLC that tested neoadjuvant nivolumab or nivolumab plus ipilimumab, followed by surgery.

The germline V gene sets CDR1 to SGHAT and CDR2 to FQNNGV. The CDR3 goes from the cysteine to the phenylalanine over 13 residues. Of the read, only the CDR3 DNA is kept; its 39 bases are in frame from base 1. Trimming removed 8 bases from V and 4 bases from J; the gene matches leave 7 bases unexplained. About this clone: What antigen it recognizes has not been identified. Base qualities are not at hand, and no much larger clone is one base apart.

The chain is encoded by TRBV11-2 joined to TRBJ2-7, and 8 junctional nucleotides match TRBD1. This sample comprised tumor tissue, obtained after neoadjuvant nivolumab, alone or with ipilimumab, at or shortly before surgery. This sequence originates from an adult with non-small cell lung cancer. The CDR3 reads CASSRTGSYEQYF. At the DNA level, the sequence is TGTGCCAGCTCAAGGACAGGGTCGTACGAGCAGTACTTC.